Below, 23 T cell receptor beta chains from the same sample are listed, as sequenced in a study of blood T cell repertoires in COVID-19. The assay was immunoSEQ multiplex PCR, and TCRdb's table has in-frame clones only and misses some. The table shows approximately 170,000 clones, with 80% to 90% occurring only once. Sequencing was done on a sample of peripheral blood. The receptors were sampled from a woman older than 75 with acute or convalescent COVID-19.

The CDR3 DNA reads as TGTGCCATCAGGAGTGACACTGAAGCTTTCTTT. Encoded protein: CAIRSDTEAFF. The chain joins TRBV10-3 to TRBJ1-1; no firm D call. V lost 6 bases, J lost 3 bases, and 5 bases lay in between. Germline V lookup: CDR1 ENHRY, CDR2 SYGVKD. This CDR3 comprises 11 residues.

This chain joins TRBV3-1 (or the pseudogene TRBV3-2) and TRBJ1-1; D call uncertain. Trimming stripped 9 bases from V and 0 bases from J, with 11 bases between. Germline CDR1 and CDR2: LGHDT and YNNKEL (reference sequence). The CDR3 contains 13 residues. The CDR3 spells CASSSQVNTEAFF. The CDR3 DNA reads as TGTGCCAGTTCTTCGCAGGTGAACACTGAAGCTTTCTTT.

This chain's CDR3 is CASRGGRTYNEQFF. As DNA, the CDR3 is TGTGCCAGTCGGGGGGGGCGCACATACAATGAGCAGTTCTTC. The chain recombines TRBV18 with TRBJ2-1; 8 nucleotides agree with TRBD2. CDR1 and CDR2 from the germline V gene are KGHSH and LQKENI. The CDR3 contains 14 residues. V lost 9 bases, J lost 4 bases, and 8 bases stayed unmatched.

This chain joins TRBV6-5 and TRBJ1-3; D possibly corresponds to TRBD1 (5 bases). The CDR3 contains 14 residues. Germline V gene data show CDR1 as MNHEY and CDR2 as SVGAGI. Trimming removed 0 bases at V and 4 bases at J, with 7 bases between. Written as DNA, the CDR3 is TGTGCCAGCAGTTACTCGGGGCAAGGAAACACCATATATTTT. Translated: CASSYSGQGNTIYF.

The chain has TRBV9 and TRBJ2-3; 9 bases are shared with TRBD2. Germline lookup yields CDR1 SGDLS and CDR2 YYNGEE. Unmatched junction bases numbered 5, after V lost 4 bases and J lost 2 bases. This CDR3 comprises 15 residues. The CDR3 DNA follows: TGTGCCAGCAGCTTAATAGCGGGAGACACAGATACGCAGTATTTT. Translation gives CASSLIAGDTDTQYF.

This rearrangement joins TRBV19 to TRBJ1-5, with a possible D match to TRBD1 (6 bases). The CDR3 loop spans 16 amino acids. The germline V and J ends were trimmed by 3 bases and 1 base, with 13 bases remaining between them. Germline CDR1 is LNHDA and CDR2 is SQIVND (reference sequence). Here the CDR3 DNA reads TGTGCCAGTAGTATTGGGGGGGCTGGGAGCAATCAGCCCCAGCATTTT. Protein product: CASSIGGAGSNQPQHF.

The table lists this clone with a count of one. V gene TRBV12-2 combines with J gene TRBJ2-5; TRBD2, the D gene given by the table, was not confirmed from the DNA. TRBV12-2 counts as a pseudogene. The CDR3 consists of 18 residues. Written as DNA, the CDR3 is TGTGCAAGTCGCAAAGGAGGCCAGCGGGAGCTCTCCGGGGAGACCCAGTACTTC. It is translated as CASRKGGQRELSGETQYF.

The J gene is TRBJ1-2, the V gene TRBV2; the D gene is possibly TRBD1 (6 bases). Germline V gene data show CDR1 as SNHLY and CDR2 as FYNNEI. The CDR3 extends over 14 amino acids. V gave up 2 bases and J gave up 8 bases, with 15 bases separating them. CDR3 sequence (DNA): TGTGCCAGCAGTGAATTCGGGGGGCGCGAGGGCTACACCTTC. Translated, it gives CASSEFGGREGYTF.

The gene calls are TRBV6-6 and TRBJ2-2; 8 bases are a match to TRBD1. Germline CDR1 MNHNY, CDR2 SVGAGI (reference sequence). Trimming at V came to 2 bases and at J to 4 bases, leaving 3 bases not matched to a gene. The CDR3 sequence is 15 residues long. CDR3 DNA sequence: TGTGCCAGCAGTTACGACAGGGGTGGCACCGGGGAGCTGTTTTTT. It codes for CASSYDRGGTGELFF.

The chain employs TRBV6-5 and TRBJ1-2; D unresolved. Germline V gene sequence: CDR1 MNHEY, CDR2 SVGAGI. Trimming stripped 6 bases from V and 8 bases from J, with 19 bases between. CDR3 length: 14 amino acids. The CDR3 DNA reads TGTGCCAGCAGACAAAAACCCACAATGGAGGGCTACACCTTC. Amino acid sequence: CASRQKPTMEGYTF.

The CDR3 bases are TGTGCCAGCAGCCTGGGACAGGGCACCACCGGGGAGCTGTTTTTT. Its translation: CASSLGQGTTGELFF. The rearrangement joins TRBV11-3 to TRBJ2-2; the match to TRBD1 covers 9 bases. Trimming cost V 5 bases and J 4 bases; bases outside gene matches: 5. Germline assignment: CDR1 SGHNT and CDR2 YENEEA. The CDR3 extends over 15 amino acids.

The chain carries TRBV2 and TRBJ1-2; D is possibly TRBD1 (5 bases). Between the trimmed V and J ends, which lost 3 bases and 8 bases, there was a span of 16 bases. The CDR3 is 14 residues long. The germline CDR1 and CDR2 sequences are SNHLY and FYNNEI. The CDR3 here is CASSDPTGVGGYTF. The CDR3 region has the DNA TGTGCCAGCAGTGACCCCACAGGAGTTGGGGGCTACACCTTC.

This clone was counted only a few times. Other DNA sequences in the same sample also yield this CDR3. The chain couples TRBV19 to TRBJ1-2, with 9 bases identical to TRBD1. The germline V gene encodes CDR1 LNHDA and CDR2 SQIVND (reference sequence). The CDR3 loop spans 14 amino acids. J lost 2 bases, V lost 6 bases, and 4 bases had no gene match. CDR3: CASSPGQGNYGYTF. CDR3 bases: TGTGCCAGTAGCCCCGGACAGGGGAACTATGGCTACACCTTC.

Here the CDR3 DNA reads TGTGCCAGCTCACCATCGGGGGGGCAGGACAATGAGCAGTTCTTC. Its protein product is CASSPSGGQDNEQFF. The chain couples TRBV18 to TRBJ2-1, with 8 bases that match TRBD2. Germline-derived CDR1 and CDR2 are KGHSH and LQKENI. The CDR3 runs 15 residues. With V trimmed by 2 bases and J by 5 bases, 5 bases remained unmatched.

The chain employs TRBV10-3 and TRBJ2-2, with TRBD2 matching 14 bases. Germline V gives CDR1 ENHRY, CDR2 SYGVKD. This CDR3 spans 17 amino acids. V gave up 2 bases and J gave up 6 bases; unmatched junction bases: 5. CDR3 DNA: TGTGCCATCAGTGAGACGACTAGCGGGGGGGCCTCCGGGGAGCTGTTTTTT. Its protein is CAISETTSGGASGELFF.

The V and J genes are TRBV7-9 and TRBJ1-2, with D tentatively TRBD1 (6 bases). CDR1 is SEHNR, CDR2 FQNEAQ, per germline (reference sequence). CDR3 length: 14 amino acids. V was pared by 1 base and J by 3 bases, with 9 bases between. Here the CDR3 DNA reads TGTGCCAGCAGCTTAGAGACAGGCCACTATGGCTACACCTTC. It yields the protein CASSLETGHYGYTF. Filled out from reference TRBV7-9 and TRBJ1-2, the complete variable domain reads DTGVSQNPRHKITKRGQNVTFRCDPISEHNRLYWYRQTLGQGPEFLTYFQNEAQLEKSRLLSDRFSAERPKGSFSTLEIQRTEQGDSAMYLCASSLETGHYGYTFGSGTRLTVV.

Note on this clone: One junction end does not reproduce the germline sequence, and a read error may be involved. CDR3 DNA: TGTGCTAGCAGCGCAAATTCCCTTAGGCGGGGCGGAAACTATGGCTACACCTTC. It yields the protein CASSANSLRRGGNYGYTF. The rearrangement uses TRBV7-7 and TRBJ1-2; TRBD1 is a possible D gene (5 bases). This CDR3 has 18 amino acids. CDR1 is SSHAT and CDR2 is FNYEAQ in the germline V gene (reference sequence). Full variable domain (missing parts from reference TRBV7-7 and TRBJ1-2): GAGVSQSPRYKVTKRGQDVTLRCDPISSHATLYWYQQALGQGPEFLTYFNYEAQPDKSGLPSDRFSAERPEGSISTLTIQRTEQRDSAMYRCASSANSLRRGGNYGYTFGSGTRLTVV.

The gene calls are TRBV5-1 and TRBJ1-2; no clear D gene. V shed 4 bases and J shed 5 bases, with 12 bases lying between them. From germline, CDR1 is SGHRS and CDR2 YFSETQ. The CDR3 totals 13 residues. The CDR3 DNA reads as TGCGCCAGCAGCAGTTACGAGACTTATGGCTACACCTTC. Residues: CASSSYETYGYTF.

DNA for the CDR3: TGTGCCATCAGTATGGGACAGGGTATCCACGAGCAGTACTTC. The encoded protein is CAISMGQGIHEQYF. This rearrangement joins TRBV10-3 to TRBJ2-7; 9 positions agree with TRBD1. CDR3 size: 14 residues. J was trimmed by 5 bases and V by 5 bases; bases with no gene match: 7. The germline gives CDR1 ENHRY, CDR2 SYGVKD.

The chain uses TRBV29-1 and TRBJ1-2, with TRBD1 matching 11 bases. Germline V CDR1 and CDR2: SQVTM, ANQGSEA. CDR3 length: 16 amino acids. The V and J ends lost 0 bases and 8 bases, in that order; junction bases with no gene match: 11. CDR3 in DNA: TGCAGCGTTGAAGATAGTCGGACAGGGGGCTTTCGGGGCTACACCTTC. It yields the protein CSVEDSRTGGFRGYTF.

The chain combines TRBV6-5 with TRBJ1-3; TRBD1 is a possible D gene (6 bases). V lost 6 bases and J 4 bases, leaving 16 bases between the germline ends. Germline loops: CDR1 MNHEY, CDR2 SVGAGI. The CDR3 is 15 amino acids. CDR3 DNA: TGTGCCAGCAGGCAGACAGGCTCTGAAGGAAACACCATATATTTT. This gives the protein CASRQTGSEGNTIYF.

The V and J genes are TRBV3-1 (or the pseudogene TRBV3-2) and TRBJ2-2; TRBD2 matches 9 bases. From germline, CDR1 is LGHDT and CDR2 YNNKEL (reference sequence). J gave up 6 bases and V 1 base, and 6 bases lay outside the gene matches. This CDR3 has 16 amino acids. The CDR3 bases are TGTGCCAGCAGCCAAGTGGGCGGGAGGGCATCCGGGGAGCTGTTTTTT. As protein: CASSQVGGRASGELFF.

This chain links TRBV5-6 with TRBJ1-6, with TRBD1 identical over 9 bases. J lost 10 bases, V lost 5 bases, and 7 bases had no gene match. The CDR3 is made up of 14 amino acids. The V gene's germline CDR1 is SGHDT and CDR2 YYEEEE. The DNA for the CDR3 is TGTGCCAGCAGACCGGGACAGGGAAACTCACCCCTCCACTTT. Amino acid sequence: CASRPGQGNSPLHF. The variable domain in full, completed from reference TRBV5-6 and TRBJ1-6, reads DAGVTQSPTHLIKTRGQQVTLRCSPKSGHDTVSWYQQALGQGPQFIFQYYEEEERQRGNFPDRFSGHQFPNYSSELNVNALLLGDSALYLCASRPGQGNSPLHFGNGTRLTVT.